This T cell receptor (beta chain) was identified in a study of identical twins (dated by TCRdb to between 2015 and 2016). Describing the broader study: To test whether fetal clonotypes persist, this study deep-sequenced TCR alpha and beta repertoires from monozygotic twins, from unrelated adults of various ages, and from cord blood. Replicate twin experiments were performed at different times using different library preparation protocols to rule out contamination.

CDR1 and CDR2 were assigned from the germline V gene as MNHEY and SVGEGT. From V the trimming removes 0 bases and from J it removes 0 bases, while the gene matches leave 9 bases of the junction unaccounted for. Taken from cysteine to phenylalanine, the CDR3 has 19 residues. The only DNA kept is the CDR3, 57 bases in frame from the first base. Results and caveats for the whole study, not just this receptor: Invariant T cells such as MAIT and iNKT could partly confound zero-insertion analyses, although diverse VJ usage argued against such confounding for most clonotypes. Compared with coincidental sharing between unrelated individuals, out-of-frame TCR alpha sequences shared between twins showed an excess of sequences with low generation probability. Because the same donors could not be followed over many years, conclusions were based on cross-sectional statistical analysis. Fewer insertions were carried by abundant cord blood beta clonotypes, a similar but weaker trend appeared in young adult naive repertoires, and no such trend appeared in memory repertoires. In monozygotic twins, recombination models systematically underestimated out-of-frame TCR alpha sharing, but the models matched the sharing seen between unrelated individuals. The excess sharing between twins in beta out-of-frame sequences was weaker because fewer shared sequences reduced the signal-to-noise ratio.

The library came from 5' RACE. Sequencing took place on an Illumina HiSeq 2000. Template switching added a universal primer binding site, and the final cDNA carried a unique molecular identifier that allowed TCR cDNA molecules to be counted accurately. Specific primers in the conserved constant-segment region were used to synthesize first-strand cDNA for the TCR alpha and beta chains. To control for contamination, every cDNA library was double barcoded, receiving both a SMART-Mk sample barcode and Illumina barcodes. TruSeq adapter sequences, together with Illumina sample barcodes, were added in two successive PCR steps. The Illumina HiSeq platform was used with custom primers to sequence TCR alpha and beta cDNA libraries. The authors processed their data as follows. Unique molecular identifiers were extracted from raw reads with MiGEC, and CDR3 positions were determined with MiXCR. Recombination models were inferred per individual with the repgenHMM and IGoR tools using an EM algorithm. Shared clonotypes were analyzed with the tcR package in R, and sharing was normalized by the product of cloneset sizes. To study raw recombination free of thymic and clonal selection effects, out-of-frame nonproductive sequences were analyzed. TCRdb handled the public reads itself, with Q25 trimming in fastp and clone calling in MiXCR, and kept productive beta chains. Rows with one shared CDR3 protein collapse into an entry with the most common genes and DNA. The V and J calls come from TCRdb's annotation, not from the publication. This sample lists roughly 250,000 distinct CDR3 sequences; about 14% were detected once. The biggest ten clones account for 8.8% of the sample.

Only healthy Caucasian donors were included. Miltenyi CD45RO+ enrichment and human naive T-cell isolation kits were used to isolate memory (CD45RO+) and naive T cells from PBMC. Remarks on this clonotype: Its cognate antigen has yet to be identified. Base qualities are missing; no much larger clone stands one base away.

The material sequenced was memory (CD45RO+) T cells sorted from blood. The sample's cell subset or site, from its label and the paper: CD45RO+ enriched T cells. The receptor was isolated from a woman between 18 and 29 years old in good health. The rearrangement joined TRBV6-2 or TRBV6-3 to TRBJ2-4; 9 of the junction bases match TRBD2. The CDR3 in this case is CASSYSPGTSILAKNIQYF. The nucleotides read TGTGCCAGCAGTTACTCCCCCGGGACTAGCATTTTAGCCAAAAACATTCAGTACTTC.